Shown below are 14 T cell receptor beta chains from a single sample sequenced in a study of radiotherapy plus CTLA-4 blockade in lung cancer. Generated by immunoSEQ multiplex PCR, the TCRdb table keeps only in-frame clones and is missing some. The sample shows around 120,000 clones, about 77% of them seen only once. The starting material was peripheral blood, obtained from a patient treated with radiotherapy plus ipilimumab. These receptors came from a human donor with non-small cell lung cancer who had a partial response to radiotherapy plus ipilimumab.

The chain employs TRBV9 and TRBJ2-2; D might be TRBD1 (6 bases). Trimming stripped 4 bases from V and 4 bases from J, with 14 bases between. Germline V lookup: CDR1 SGDLS, CDR2 YYNGEE. The CDR3 loop spans 15 amino acids. CDR3 DNA: TGTGCCAGCAGCCCCGACCAGGGGACCACCGGGGAGCTGTTTTTT. Amino acids: CASSPDQGTTGELFF.

This clone occurred a few times. The V gene is TRBV5-4, the J gene TRBJ2-3, with 10 bases lining up with TRBD1. V dropped 4 bases and J dropped 1; count of bases not matched to a gene: 12. From germline, CDR1 is SGHNT and CDR2 YYREEE (reference sequence). The CDR3 spans 18 residues. CDR3 sequence (DNA): TGTGCCAGCAGCGGCCGGGACAGGGGTCCAGCGGGCACAGATACGCAGTATTTT. Its translation: CASSGRDRGPAGTDTQYF.

The chain couples TRBV7-2 to TRBJ2-7, with unresolved D. Germline loops: CDR1 SGHTA, CDR2 FQGNSA. The V gene lost 5 bases and the J gene lost 2 bases, with 7 bases spanning the gap. CDR3 length equals 12 residues. The CDR3 nucleotides read TGTGCCAGCAGCCTCCCTGCCTACGAGCAGTACTTC. Translated, it gives CASSLPAYEQYF. Looking up the rest from reference TRBV7-2 and TRBJ2-7 gives the full variable domain: GAGVSQSPSNKVTEKGKDVELRCDPISGHTALYWYRQSLGQGLEFLIYFQGNSAPDKSGLPSDRFSAERTGGSVSTLTIQRTQQEDSAVYLCASSLPAYEQYFGPGTRLTVT.

The rearrangement uses TRBV19 and TRBJ2-2, with TRBD2 matching 10 bases. The length of the CDR3 is 18 residues. Germline V gene data show CDR1 as LNHDA and CDR2 as SQIVND (reference sequence). Trimming at V came to 5 bases and at J to 4 bases, leaving 13 bases not matched to a gene. CDR3 amino acids: CASSPRTSGDLGTGELFF. DNA for the CDR3: TGTGCCAGTAGTCCACGTACTAGCGGGGACCTGGGCACCGGGGAGCTGTTTTTT.

As to this clone: The same CDR3 arises from other DNA sequences in this sample as well. V usage is TRBV6-5 and J usage is TRBJ1-1; a possible D gene is TRBD1 (5 bases). The ends were cut back, 2 bases at V and 4 bases at J, with 11 bases in the middle. This CDR3 region has 14 residues. Germline V gives CDR1 MNHEY, CDR2 SVGAGI. The CDR3 sequence: CASSYRGLSTEAFF. CDR3 in DNA: TGTGCCAGCAGTTACAGGGGTTTGTCCACTGAAGCTTTCTTT.

To note about this clone: Distinct nucleotide sequences in the sample also encode this CDR3. The chain joins TRBV5-1 to TRBJ2-3; 7 bases are a match to TRBD2. The CDR3 runs to 14 residues. V lost 5 bases to trimming and J lost 1 base; unmatched junction nucleotides: 4. Germline V gives CDR1 SGHRS, CDR2 YFSETQ. The CDR3 nucleotides read TGCGCCAGCAGTCGGGCGGGGGGCACAGATACGCAGTATTTT. This translates into CASSRAGGTDTQYF.

This clone was picked up a small number of times. The V gene is TRBV7-3, the J gene TRBJ2-1; 11 nucleotides match TRBD2. V shed 2 bases and J 6 bases; nucleotides not matched to a gene: 12. The V gene's germline CDR1 is SGHTA and CDR2 FQGTGA. The CDR3 is 18 residues long. CDR3 DNA: TGTGCCAGCAGCTTAGCTATCACGACTAGCGGGATCGGCAATGAGCAGTTCTTC. The encoded protein is CASSLAITTSGIGNEQFF.

The chain has TRBV19 and TRBJ1-2; 7 nucleotides match TRBD1. This CDR3 has 16 residues. In germline, CDR1 is LNHDA, CDR2 SQIVND (reference sequence). After removal of 7 bases from V and 9 bases from J, the junction contained 20 bases not matched to a gene. CDR3 sequence: CASTSLGAGGMFSYTF. Here the CDR3 DNA reads TGTGCCAGTACCTCCCTCGGGGCAGGGGGGATGTTTAGCTACACCTTC.

CDR3 region: CASRGQGVGEAFF. CDR3 DNA: TGTGCCAGCAGGGGACAGGGGGTTGGTGAAGCTTTCTTT. The chain has TRBV6-6 and TRBJ1-1; 11 nucleotides agree with TRBD1. From germline, CDR1 is MNHNY and CDR2 SVGAGI (reference sequence). This CDR3 has 13 residues. V dropped 6 bases and J dropped 7; count of bases not matched to a gene: 4.

The J gene is TRBJ1-5, the V gene TRBV4-3, with D possibly TRBD1 on 5 matching bases. Germline values: CDR1 LGHNA, CDR2 YSLEER. Deletions cut 0 bases from V and 4 bases from J, with 19 bases between. The CDR3 covers 18 residues. Written as DNA, the CDR3 is TGCGCCAGCAGCCAAGATTATTGGGCAGGGAGGGCAAATCAGCCCCAGCATTTT. Its protein product is CASSQDYWAGRANQPQHF.

The chain links TRBV19 to TRBJ1-1; 7 nucleotides match TRBD1. Losses at the gene ends were 6 bases for V and 5 bases for J; bases not matched to a gene: 6. CDR3 length: 13 residues. Germline V gives CDR1 LNHDA, CDR2 SQIVND (reference sequence). CDR3 sequence (DNA): TGTGCCAGTAGCCTCGACAGGGAGACTGAAGCTTTCTTT. This encodes CASSLDRETEAFF.

V is TRBV9 and J is TRBJ1-4; TRBD1 aligns across 7 bases. Germline lookup yields CDR1 SGDLS and CDR2 YYNGEE. The CDR3 is 16 amino acids. Trimming removed 0 bases from V and 0 bases from J; junction bases left unmatched: 2. CDR3 region: CASSVGQGATNEKLFF. In DNA, the CDR3 is TGTGCCAGCAGCGTAGGGCAGGGGGCAACTAATGAAAAACTGTTTTTT.

The chain combines TRBV18 with TRBJ1-5, with D maybe TRBD1 (6 bases). Per germline, CDR1 KGHSH and CDR2 LQKENI. The CDR3 is 12 residues long. V was trimmed by 3 bases and J by 6 bases, leaving 6 bases between them. As DNA, the CDR3 is TGTGCCAGCTCACCGGACAGTCAGCCCCAGCATTTT. It specifies CASSPDSQPQHF.

On this clone: Other nucleotide sequences from this sample produce the same CDR3. The chain couples TRBV2 to TRBJ2-7; no definite D call. The V and J ends lost 5 bases and 2 bases respectively, with 4 bases between them. Germline values: CDR1 SNHLY, CDR2 FYNNEI. The CDR3 loop spans 11 amino acids. Here the CDR3 reads CASSPTYEQYF. DNA of the CDR3: TGTGCCAGCAGTCCAACCTACGAGCAGTACTTC.